This T cell receptor beta chain appears in the sequencing data of a study of blood T cell repertoires in COVID-19. Looking at the study overall: Researchers got acute and convalescent COVID-19 samples from the United States, Italy and Spain. In each case, the material was cDNA or gDNA derived from T cells, B-cell-depleted T cells, or PBMCs.

The CDR3 totals 15 residues. Germline-derived CDR1 and CDR2 are LGHDT and YNNKEL (reference sequence). With 3 bases clipped from V and 2 bases from J, the junction kept 1 base outside the gene matches. The authors' processing: It was from reference gene primer amplification that nucleated cell counts were estimated. The data were produced by immunoSEQ multiplex PCR, yet TCRdb's version contains in-frame clones alone and is incomplete. V, J and clone size are taken as reported in that table, and D and trimming were inferred from the DNA itself. The data contain about 120,000 clones, over 65% of them singletons.

This chain links TRBV3-1 (or the pseudogene TRBV3-2) with TRBJ2-1; 10 nucleotides line up with TRBD2. This TCR was sampled from a man aged 25-45 years with acute or convalescent COVID-19. The sequenced sample consisted of peripheral blood. CDR3 protein: CASSQGTSAYNEQFF. In DNA, the CDR3 is TGTGCCAGCAGCCAGGGGACTAGCGCCTACAATGAGCAGTTCTTC.